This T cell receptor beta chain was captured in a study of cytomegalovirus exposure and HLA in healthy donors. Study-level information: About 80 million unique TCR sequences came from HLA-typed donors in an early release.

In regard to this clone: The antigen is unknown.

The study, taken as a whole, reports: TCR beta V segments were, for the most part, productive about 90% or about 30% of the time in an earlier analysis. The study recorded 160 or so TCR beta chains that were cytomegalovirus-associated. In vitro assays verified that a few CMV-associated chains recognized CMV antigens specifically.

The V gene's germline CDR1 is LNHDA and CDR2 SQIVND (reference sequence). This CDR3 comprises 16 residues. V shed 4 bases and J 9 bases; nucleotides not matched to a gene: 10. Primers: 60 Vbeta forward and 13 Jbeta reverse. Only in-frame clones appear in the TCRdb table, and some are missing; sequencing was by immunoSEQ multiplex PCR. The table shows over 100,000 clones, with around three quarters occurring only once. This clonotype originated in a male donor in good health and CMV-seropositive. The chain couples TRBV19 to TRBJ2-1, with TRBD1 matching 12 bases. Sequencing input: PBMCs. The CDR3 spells CASSRPGQGASREQFF. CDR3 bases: TGTGCCAGTAGTAGACCGGGACAGGGGGCCTCCCGTGAGCAGTTCTTC. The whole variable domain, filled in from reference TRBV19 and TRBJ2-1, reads DGGITQSPKYLFRKEGQNVTLSCEQNLNHDAMYWYRQDPGQGLRLIYYSQIVNDFQKGDIAEGYSVSREKKESFPLTVTSAQKNPTAFYLCASSRPGQGASREQFFGPGTRLTVL.